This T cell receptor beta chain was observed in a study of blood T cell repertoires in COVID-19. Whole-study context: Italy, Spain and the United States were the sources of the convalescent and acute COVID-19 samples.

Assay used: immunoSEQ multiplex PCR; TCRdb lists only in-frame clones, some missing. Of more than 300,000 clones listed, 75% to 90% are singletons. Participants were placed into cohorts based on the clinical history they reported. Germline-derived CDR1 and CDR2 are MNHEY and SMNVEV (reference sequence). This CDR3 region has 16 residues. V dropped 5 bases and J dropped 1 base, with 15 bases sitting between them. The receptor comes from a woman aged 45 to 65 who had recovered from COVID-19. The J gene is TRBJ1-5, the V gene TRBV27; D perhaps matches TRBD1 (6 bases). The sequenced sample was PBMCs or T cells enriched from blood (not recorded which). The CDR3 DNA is TGTGCCAGCAGTCCCTCGGGGGGGCGAAGCAATCAGCCCCAGCATTTT. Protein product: CASSPSGGRSNQPQHF.